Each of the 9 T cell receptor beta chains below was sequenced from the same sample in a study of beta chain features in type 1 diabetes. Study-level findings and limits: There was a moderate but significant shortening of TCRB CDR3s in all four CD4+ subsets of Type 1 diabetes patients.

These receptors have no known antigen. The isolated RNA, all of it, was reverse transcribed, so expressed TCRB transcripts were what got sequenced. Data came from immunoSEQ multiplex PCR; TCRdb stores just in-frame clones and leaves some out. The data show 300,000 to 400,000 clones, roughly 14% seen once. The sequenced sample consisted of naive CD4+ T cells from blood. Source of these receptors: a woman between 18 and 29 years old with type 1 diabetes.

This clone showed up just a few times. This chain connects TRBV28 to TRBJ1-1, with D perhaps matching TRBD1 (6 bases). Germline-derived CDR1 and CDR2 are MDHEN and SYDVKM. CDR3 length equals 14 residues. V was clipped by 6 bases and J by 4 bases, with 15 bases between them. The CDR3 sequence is CASSQQGSGTEAFF. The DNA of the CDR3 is TGTGCCAGCAGCCAGCAGGGGAGCGGCACTGAAGCTTTCTTT.

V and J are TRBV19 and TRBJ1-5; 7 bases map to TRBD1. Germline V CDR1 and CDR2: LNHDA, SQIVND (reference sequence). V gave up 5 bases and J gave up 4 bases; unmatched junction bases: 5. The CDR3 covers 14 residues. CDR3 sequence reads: CASSGDSANQPQHF. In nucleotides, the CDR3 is TGTGCCAGTAGTGGGGACAGTGCGAATCAGCCCCAGCATTTT.

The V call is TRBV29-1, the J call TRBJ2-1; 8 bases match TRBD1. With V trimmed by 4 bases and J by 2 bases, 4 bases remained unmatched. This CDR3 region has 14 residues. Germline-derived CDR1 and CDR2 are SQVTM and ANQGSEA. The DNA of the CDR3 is TGCAGCGTTGGGTTGGACAGGGCCTACAATGAGCAGTTCTTC. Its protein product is CSVGLDRAYNEQFF.

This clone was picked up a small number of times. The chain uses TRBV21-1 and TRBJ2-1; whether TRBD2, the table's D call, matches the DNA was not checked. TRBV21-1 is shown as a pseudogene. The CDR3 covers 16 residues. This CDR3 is CASSTTLLAGVAEQFF. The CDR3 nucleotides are TGTGCCAGCAGCACGACATTACTAGCGGGAGTGGCTGAGCAGTTCTTC.

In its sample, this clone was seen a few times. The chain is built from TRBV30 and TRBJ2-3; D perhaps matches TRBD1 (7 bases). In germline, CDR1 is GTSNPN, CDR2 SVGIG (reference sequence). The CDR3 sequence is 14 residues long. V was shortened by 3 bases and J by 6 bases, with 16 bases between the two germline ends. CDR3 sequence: CAWRSEGAGDTQYF. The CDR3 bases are TGTGCCTGGAGATCGGAGGGGGCAGGGGATACGCAGTATTTT.

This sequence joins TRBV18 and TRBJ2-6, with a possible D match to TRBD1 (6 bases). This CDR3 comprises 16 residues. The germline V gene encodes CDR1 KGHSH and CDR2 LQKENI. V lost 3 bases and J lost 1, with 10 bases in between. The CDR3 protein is CASSPGHSSGANVLTF. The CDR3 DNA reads TGTGCCAGCTCACCGGGACACTCGTCTGGGGCCAACGTCCTGACTTTC. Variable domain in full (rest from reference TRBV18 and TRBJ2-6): NAGVMQNPRHLVRRRGQEARLRCSPMKGHSHVYWYRQLPEEGLKFMVYLQKENIIDESGMPKERFSAEFPKEGPSILRIQQVVRGDSAAYFCASSPGHSSGANVLTFGAGSRLTVL.

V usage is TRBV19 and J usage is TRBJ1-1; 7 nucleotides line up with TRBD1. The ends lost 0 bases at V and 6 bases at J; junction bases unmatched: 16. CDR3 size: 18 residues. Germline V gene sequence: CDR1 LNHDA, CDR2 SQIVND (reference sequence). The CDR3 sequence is CASSIDRTTGTIVSEAFF. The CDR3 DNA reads TGTGCCAGTAGTATAGACCGGACGACAGGGACGATTGTGTCTGAAGCTTTCTTT.

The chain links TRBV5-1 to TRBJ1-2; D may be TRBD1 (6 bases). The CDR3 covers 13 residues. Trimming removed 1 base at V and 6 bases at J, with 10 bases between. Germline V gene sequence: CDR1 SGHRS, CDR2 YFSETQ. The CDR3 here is CASSLTGINGYTF. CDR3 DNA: TGCGCCAGCAGCTTGACAGGGATCAATGGCTACACCTTC.

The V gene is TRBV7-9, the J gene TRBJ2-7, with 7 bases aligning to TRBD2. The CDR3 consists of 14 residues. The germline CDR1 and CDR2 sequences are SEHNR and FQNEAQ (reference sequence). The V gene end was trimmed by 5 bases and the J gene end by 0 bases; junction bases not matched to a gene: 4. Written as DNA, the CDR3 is TGTGCCAGCAGCCAGAGCGGGACCTCCTACGAGCAGTACTTC. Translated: CASSQSGTSYEQYF.